This entry lists 13 T cell receptor beta chains sequenced from one sample in a study of cytomegalovirus exposure and HLA in healthy donors. This PCR relied on a set of 60 Vbeta primers and 13 Jbeta primers. The protocol was immunoSEQ multiplex PCR, while the TCRdb copy is restricted to in-frame clones and leaves out a portion. The sample shows 200,000 to 300,000 clones, over 80% of them seen only once. The material sequenced was PBMCs. The receptors were gathered from a woman between 35 and 50 years old in good health and CMV-seropositive.

This chain uses TRBV11-3 with TRBJ2-6, with D perhaps TRBD2 (6 bases). V was cut by 1 base and J by 3 bases, with 7 bases left in between. CDR1 and CDR2 from the germline V gene are SGHNT and YENEEA. The CDR3 extends over 15 amino acids. The CDR3 coding sequence is TGTGCCAGCAGCTTAGGGGGGGTTGGGGCCAACGTCCTGACTTTC. This gives the protein CASSLGGVGANVLTF.

The chain combines TRBV5-4 with TRBJ2-2; 12 bases are shared with TRBD2. The V segment lost 6 bases and the J segment 6 bases; nucleotides outside the gene matches: 9. Germline lookup yields CDR1 SGHNT and CDR2 YYREEE (reference sequence). This CDR3 is built from 16 residues. CDR3 nucleotides: TGTGCCAGCACCATACTAGCGGGGGGTTATGCCGGGGAGCTGTTTTTT. Its translation is CASTILAGGYAGELFF.

The chain couples TRBV7-2 to TRBJ1-1; no firm D call. The CDR3 is 12 amino acids. CDR1 is SGHTA, CDR2 FQGNSA, per germline. The V and J ends lost 5 bases and 5 bases respectively, with 9 bases between them. CDR3 protein: CASSRGVTEAFF. CDR3 DNA: TGTGCCAGCAGCCGCGGTGTTACTGAAGCTTTCTTT.

The genes are TRBV29-1 and TRBJ2-1; TRBD1 agrees at 10 bases. The CDR3 sequence is 14 residues long. The trim removed 6 bases at V and 6 bases at J, leaving 8 bases unmatched. The germline V gene has CDR1 SQVTM and CDR2 ANQGSEA. CDR3 sequence reads: CSVARQGARNEQFF. CDR3 nucleotide sequence: TGCAGCGTAGCCAGACAGGGGGCGCGCAATGAGCAGTTCTTC.

The chain combines TRBV4-3 with TRBJ1-2; D gene ambiguous. CDR1 and CDR2 from the germline V gene are LGHNA and YSLEER. The CDR3 covers 14 residues. Trimming took 1 base from V and 2 from J, leaving 8 bases between them. The CDR3 is CASSQASQNYGYTF. The CDR3 DNA follows: TGCGCCAGCAGCCAAGCGTCCCAGAACTATGGCTACACCTTC.

V is TRBV30 and J is TRBJ1-4; possible D gene TRBD1, 5 bases. The CDR3 totals 14 residues. Germline CDR1 and CDR2: GTSNPN and SVGIG (reference sequence). V dropped 2 bases and J dropped 3 bases, with 10 bases sitting between them. CDR3 sequence (DNA): TGTGCCTGGAGTCGGGGGGATTCTAATGAAAAACTGTTTTTT. Translation: CAWSRGDSNEKLFF.

The rearrangement uses TRBV5-8 and TRBJ1-2; maybe TRBD1 (6 bases). The germline V and J ends were trimmed by 2 bases and 4 bases, with 18 bases remaining between them. The V gene's germline CDR1 is SGHTS and CDR2 YDEGEE. CDR3 size: 16 residues. CDR3 sequence reads: CASSFGEFGQFYGYTF. CDR3 bases: TGTGCCAGCAGCTTCGGGGAATTCGGACAGTTCTATGGCTACACCTTC. The full variable domain, rest sourced from reference TRBV5-8 and TRBJ1-2, is EAGVTQSPTHLIKTRGQQATLRCSPISGHTSVYWYQQALGLGLQFLLWYDEGEERNRGNFPPRFSGRQFPNYSSELNVNALELEDSALYLCASSFGEFGQFYGYTFGSGTRLTVV.

J is TRBJ2-1 and V is TRBV11-3; possibly TRBD2 for D (5 bases). CDR1 and CDR2 from the germline V gene are SGHNT and YENEEA. The CDR3 consists of 16 residues. V lost 0 bases to trimming and J lost 5 bases, with 14 bases between them. As DNA, the CDR3 is TGTGCCAGCAGCTTAGATTCTTGGCGGGCCAACAATGAGCAGTTCTTC. Its protein product is CASSLDSWRANNEQFF. Together with reference TRBV11-3 and TRBJ2-1, the CDR3 gives the full variable domain: EAGVVQSPRYKIIEKKQPVAFWCNPISGHNTLYWYLQNLGQGPELLIRYENEEAVDDSQLPKDRFSAERLKGVDSTLKIQPAELGDSAVYLCASSLDSWRANNEQFFGPGTRLTVL.

The rearrangement joins TRBV18 to TRBJ1-5; a weak D match, TRBD1 (5 bases). The ends were cut back, 4 bases at V and 0 bases at J, with 13 bases in the middle. This CDR3 has 16 residues. Germline V gene lookup returns CDR1 KGHSH and CDR2 LQKENI. Here the CDR3 reads CASSRGDVYSNQPQHF. The CDR3 bases are TGTGCCAGCTCACGCGGGGACGTATATAGCAATCAGCCCCAGCATTTT.

The chain links TRBV5-1 to TRBJ1-1; the D gene is possibly TRBD1 (6 bases). The CDR3 contains 15 residues. Germline CDR1 and CDR2: SGHRS and YFSETQ. V was clipped by 5 bases and J by 11 bases, with 25 bases between them. This CDR3 reads CASRLQGHPTARAFF. Written as DNA, the CDR3 is TGCGCCAGCAGGCTCCAGGGACACCCCACAGCGAGGGCTTTCTTT.

This chain links TRBV6-1 with TRBJ1-2, with D maybe TRBD1 (5 bases). Germline values: CDR1 MNHNS, CDR2 SASEGT. V lost 1 base, J lost 1 base, and 13 bases lay in between. This CDR3 comprises 16 residues. The CDR3 DNA follows: TGTGCCAGCAGTGAAGGGAGGGGAACTCTTAACTATGGCTACACCTTC. This translates into CASSEGRGTLNYGYTF.

The chain links TRBV4-2 to TRBJ2-7; D is perhaps TRBD2 (6 bases). The CDR3 totals 14 residues. V gave up 1 base and J gave up 6 bases, with 13 bases separating them. Germline CDR1 is LGHNA and CDR2 is YNFKEQ. CDR3 in amino acids: CASSQVGASVEQYF. CDR3 sequence (DNA): TGTGCCAGCAGCCAAGTAGGGGCTAGCGTCGAGCAGTACTTC.

The chain is built from TRBV6-6 and TRBJ1-4, with TRBD1 identical over 9 bases. The CDR3 extends over 14 amino acids. The trim removed 2 bases at V and 10 bases at J, leaving 5 bases unmatched. The germline V gene has CDR1 MNHNY and CDR2 SVGAGI (reference sequence). CDR3 in DNA: TGTGCCAGCAGTTACGGGACAGGGAGTGGAAAACTGTTTTTT. It yields the protein CASSYGTGSGKLFF.